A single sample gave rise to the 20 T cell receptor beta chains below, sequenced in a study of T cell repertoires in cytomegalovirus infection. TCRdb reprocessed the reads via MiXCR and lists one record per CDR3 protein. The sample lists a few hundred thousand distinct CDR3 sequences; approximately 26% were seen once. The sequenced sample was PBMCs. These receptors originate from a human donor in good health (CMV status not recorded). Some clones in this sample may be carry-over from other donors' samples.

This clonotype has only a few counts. CDR3 region: CASSLPGDNEQFF. As DNA, the CDR3 is TGTGCCAGCAGCTTACCAGGGGACAATGAGCAGTTCTTC. This sequence joins TRBV7-9 and TRBJ2-1; weak D call: TRBD1 (6 bases). The CDR3 loop spans 13 amino acids. V was cut by 2 bases and J by 5 bases, with 7 bases left in between. Per germline, CDR1 SEHNR and CDR2 FQNEAQ (reference sequence).

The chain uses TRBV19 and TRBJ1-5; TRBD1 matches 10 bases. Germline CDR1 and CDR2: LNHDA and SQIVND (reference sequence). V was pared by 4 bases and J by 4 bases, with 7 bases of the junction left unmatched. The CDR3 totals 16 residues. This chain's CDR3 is CASSTTGGGSNQPQHF. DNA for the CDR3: TGTGCCAGTAGTACGACAGGGGGCGGGAGTAATCAGCCCCAGCATTTT.

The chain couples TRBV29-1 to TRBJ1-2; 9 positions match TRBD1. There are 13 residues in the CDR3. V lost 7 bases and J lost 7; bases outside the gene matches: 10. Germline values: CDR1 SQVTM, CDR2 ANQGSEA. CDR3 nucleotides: TGCAGCGCCGGGGACAGGGAGGGCCCTGGCTACACCTTC. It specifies CSAGDREGPGYTF.

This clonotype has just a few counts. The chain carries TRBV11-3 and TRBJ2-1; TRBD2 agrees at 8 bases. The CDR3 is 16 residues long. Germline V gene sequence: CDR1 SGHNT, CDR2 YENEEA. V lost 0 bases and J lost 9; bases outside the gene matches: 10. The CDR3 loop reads CASSLDGPGGPREQFF. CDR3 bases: TGTGCCAGCAGCTTAGATGGGCCGGGAGGGCCTCGTGAGCAGTTCTTC.

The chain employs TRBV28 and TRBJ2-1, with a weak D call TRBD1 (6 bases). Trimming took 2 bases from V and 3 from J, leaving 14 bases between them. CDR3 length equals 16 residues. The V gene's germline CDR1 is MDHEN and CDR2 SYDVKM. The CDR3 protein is CASSLARTVFYNEQFF. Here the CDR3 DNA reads TGTGCCAGCAGTTTAGCCCGGACAGTTTTCTACAATGAGCAGTTCTTC.

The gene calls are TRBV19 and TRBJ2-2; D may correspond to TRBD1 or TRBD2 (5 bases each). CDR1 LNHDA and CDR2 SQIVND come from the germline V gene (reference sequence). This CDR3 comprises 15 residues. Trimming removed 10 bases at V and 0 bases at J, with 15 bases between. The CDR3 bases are TGTGCCATCAGTTGGGGACCAGCGAACACCGGGGAGCTGTTTTTT. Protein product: CAISWGPANTGELFF.

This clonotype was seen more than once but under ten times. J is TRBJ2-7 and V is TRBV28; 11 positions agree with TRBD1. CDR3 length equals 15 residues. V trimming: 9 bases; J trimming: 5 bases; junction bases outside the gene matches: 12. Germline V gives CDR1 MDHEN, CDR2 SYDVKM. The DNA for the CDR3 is TGTGCCAGTCAGGCGCCAGGACAGGGGGCCAACGAGCAGTACTTC. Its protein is CASQAPGQGANEQYF.

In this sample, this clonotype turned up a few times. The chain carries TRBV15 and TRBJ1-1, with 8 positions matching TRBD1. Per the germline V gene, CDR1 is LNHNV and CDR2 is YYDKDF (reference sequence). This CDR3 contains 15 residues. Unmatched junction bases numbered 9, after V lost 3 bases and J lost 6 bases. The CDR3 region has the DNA TGTGCCACCAGCAGGGACAGGGTTGATAGCGCTGAAGCTTTCTTT. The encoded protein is CATSRDRVDSAEAFF.

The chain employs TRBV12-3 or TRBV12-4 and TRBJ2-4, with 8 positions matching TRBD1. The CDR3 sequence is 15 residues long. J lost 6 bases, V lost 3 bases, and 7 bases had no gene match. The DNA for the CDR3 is TGTGCCAGCAGTTTGGGGGGACAGGTGGCAAACATTCAGTACTTC. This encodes CASSLGGQVANIQYF.

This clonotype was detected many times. CDR3 sequence (DNA): TGTGCCAGCAGTACCGGGACTAGCTACGAGCAGTACTTC. Its protein product is CASSTGTSYEQYF. This chain joins TRBV6-5 and TRBJ2-7, with 8 nucleotides matching TRBD2. Germline V CDR1 and CDR2: MNHEY, SVGAGI. Germline trimming cut 5 bases from V and 3 bases from J; bases unmatched to any gene: 3. The CDR3 contains 13 residues.

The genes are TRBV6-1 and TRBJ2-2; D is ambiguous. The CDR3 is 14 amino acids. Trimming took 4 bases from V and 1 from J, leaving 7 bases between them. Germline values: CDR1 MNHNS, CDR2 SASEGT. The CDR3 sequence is CASSALRNTGELFF. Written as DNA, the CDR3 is TGTGCCAGCAGTGCTCTCAGGAACACCGGGGAGCTGTTTTTT.

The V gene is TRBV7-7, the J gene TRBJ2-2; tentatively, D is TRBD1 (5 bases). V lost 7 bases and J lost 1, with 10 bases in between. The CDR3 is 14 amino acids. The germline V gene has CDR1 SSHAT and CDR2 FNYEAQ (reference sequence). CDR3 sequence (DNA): TGTGCCAGCACAGGGCCTCAGAACACCGGGGAGCTGTTTTTT. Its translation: CASTGPQNTGELFF.

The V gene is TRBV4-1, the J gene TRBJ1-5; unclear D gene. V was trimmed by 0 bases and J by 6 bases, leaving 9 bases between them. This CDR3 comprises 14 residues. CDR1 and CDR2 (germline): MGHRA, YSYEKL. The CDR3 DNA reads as TGCGCCAGCAGCCAAGATGGTCTGCTTCAGCCCCAGCATTTT. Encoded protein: CASSQDGLLQPQHF.

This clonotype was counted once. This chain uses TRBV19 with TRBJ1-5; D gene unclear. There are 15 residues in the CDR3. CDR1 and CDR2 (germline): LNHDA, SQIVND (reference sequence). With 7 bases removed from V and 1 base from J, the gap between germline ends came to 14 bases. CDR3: CASTSMGGSNQPQHF. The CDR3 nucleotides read TGTGCCAGTACCTCGATGGGCGGCAGCAATCAGCCCCAGCATTTT.

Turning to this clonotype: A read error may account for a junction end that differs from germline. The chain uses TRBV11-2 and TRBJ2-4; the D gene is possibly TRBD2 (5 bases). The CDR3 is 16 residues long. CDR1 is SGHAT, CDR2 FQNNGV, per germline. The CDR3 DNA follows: TGTGACAGCAGCTCCCTGAGGTCGGGAACAAAAAACATTCAGTACTTC. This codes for CDSSSLRSGTKNIQYF.

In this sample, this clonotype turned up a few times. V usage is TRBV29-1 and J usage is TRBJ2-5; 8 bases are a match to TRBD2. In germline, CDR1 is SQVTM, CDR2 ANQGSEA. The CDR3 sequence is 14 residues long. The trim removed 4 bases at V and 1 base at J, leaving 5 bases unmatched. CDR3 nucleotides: TGCAGCGTTGGGGGGACTAGTTCCCAAGAGACCCAGTACTTC. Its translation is CSVGGTSSQETQYF.

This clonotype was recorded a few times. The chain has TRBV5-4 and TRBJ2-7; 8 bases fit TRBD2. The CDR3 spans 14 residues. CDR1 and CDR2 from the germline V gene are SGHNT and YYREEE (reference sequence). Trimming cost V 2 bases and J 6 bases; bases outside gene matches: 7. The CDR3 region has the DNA TGTGCCAGCAGCTTTATAGCGGGACCTAGCGAGCAGTACTTC. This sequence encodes CASSFIAGPSEQYF.

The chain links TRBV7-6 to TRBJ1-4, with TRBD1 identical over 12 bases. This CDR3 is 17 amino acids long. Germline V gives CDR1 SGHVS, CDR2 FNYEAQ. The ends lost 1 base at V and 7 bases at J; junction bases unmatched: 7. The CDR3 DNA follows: TGTGCCAGCAGCTTAGAAGGGACAGGGGGCGCCGGTGAAAAACTGTTTTTT. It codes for CASSLEGTGGAGEKLFF.

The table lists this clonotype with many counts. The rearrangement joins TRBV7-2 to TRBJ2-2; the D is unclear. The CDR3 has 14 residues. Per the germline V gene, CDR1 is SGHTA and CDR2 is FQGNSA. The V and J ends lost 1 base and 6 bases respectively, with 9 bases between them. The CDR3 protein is CASSLDSRSGELFF. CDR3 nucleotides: TGTGCCAGCAGCTTAGATTCGAGATCCGGGGAGCTGTTTTTT.

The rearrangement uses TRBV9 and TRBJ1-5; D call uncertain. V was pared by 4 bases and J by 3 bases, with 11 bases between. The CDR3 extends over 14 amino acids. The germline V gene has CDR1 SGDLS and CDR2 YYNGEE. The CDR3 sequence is CASSSDGDNQPQHF. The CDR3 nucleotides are TGTGCCAGCAGCTCTGACGGGGACAATCAGCCCCAGCATTTT.